This entry lists 25 T cell receptor beta chains sequenced from one sample in a study of technical replicates of blood from several donors. Produced via immunoSEQ multiplex PCR; TCRdb's table is partial and in-frame only. Among around 80,000 clones, around 90% were seen once, and the ten largest hold around 0.25%. Material for sequencing was T cells isolated from PBMCs. These receptor sequences come from a human donor in good health.

The CDR3 spells CASSLRQGAPGYTF. The CDR3 DNA follows: TGCGCCAGCAGCTTGCGACAGGGGGCGCCCGGCTACACCTTC. V and J are TRBV5-1 and TRBJ1-2; 10 bases are a match to TRBD1. CDR1 SGHRS and CDR2 YFSETQ come from the germline V gene. The CDR3 has 14 amino acids. V trimming: 1 base; J trimming: 8 bases; junction bases outside the gene matches: 5.

V is TRBV2 and J is TRBJ1-2, with D uncertain. Germline assignment: CDR1 SNHLY and CDR2 FYNNEI. There are 12 residues in the CDR3. Trimming cost V 3 bases and J 8 bases, with 10 bases left between them. The CDR3 protein is CASSEQTEGYTF. CDR3 bases: TGTGCCAGCAGTGAGCAGACGGAGGGCTACACCTTC.

The chain uses TRBV6-4 and TRBJ2-5; possibly TRBD2 for D (6 bases). Germline loops: CDR1 MRHNA, CDR2 SNTAGT. The CDR3 covers 15 residues. V was cut by 4 bases and J by 4 bases, with 16 bases left in between. CDR3 bases: TGTGCCAGCAGTGTTCCGGCTAGCGCCACAGAGACCCAGTACTTC. This translates into CASSVPASATETQYF.

This chain joins TRBV5-5 and TRBJ2-7, with TRBD2 matching over 7 bases. The CDR3 covers 16 residues. Germline lookup yields CDR1 SGHKS and CDR2 YYEKEE (reference sequence). The ends lost 5 bases at V and 3 bases at J; junction bases unmatched: 14. CDR3 coding DNA: TGTGCCAGCAGACCCCCTGCGGGAGAGGGGATCTACGAGCAGTACTTC. Residues: CASRPPAGEGIYEQYF.

This rearrangement joins TRBV27 to TRBJ2-1; 9 bases align to TRBD1. Germline CDR1 MNHEY, CDR2 SMNVEV (reference sequence). Trimming removed 3 bases from V and 6 bases from J; junction bases left unmatched: 9. The CDR3 is made up of 16 amino acids. The chain's CDR3 is CASSFRRTGVANEQFF. In DNA, the CDR3 is TGTGCCAGCAGTTTCAGGAGGACAGGGGTCGCCAATGAGCAGTTCTTC.

The genes are TRBV2 and TRBJ2-7; 7 positions agree with TRBD2. V trimming: 9 bases; J trimming: 6 bases; junction bases outside the gene matches: 5. The CDR3 has 11 residues. CDR1 and CDR2 from the germline V gene are SNHLY and FYNNEI. The CDR3 loop reads CARRGEGEQYF. The CDR3 DNA follows: TGTGCCAGACGTGGGGAGGGCGAGCAGTACTTC.

The V gene is TRBV19, the J gene TRBJ2-7, with 7 bases lining up with TRBD1. The CDR3 consists of 17 residues. The ends lost 1 base at V and 0 bases at J; junction bases unmatched: 9. Germline V gene data show CDR1 as LNHDA and CDR2 as SQIVND (reference sequence). Here the CDR3 reads CASSIGASGTVSYEQYF. The CDR3 DNA sequence: TGTGCCAGTAGTATAGGGGCCTCCGGGACAGTCTCCTACGAGCAGTACTTC.

DNA for the CDR3: TGTGCCAGCAGTTGGGGGGGCGAGACTACTGAAGCTTTCTTT. Protein: CASSWGGETTEAFF. The rearrangement links TRBV28 to TRBJ1-1, with a weak D call TRBD1 (6 bases). CDR1 and CDR2 (germline): MDHEN, SYDVKM. The CDR3 contains 14 residues. The germline V and J ends were trimmed by 4 bases and 5 bases, with 14 bases remaining between them.

The chain recombines TRBV5-1 with TRBJ2-1; the match to TRBD2 covers 10 bases. J was trimmed by 0 bases and V by 0 bases; bases with no gene match: 12. The length of the CDR3 is 20 residues. Germline-derived CDR1 and CDR2 are SGHRS and YFSETQ. Here the CDR3 DNA reads TGCGCCAGCAGCTTGGGCCTAGCGGGAGTTTCCGAAAGCTCCTACAATGAGCAGTTCTTC. Protein product: CASSLGLAGVSESSYNEQFF.

The J gene is TRBJ2-1, the V gene TRBV5-1, with D uncertain. Trimming removed 0 bases at V and 0 bases at J, with 7 bases between. Germline V gene data show CDR1 as SGHRS and CDR2 as YFSETQ. The CDR3 loop spans 15 amino acids. CDR3 in amino acids: CASSLVSSSYNEQFF. DNA of the CDR3: TGCGCCAGCAGCTTGGTTAGTAGCTCCTACAATGAGCAGTTCTTC.

The chain uses TRBV15 and TRBJ2-2; D is possibly TRBD1 (5 bases). CDR3 size: 16 residues. Germline lookup yields CDR1 LNHNV and CDR2 YYDKDF (reference sequence). The ends were cut back, 0 bases at V and 5 bases at J, with 13 bases in the middle. CDR3 sequence reads: CATSRDRAGWTGELFF. Here the CDR3 DNA reads TGTGCCACCAGCAGAGATCGGGCAGGGTGGACCGGGGAGCTGTTTTTT.

This chain uses TRBV7-9 with TRBJ2-7; 7 bases are shared with TRBD2. After removal of 0 bases from V and 3 bases from J, the junction contained 8 bases not matched to a gene. Germline V gives CDR1 SEHNR, CDR2 FQNEAQ (reference sequence). CDR3 length equals 16 residues. The CDR3 sequence: CASSLAGGVQVYEQYF. DNA of the CDR3: TGTGCCAGCAGCTTAGCGGGGGGGGTACAGGTCTACGAGCAGTACTTC.

The chain uses TRBV4-1 and TRBJ2-1; D remains unclear. The germline V gene encodes CDR1 MGHRA and CDR2 YSYEKL. The CDR3 length is 14 residues. With 4 bases removed from V and 7 bases from J, the gap between germline ends came to 14 bases. CDR3 loop: CASSRNQDRNEQFF. DNA of the CDR3: TGCGCCAGCAGCCGGAACCAGGATCGTAATGAGCAGTTCTTC.

CDR3 in DNA: TGTGCCAGCAGCGGTTCCTGGAGTCCCACAGATACGCAGTATTTT. Encoded protein: CASSGSWSPTDTQYF. The gene calls are TRBV9 and TRBJ2-3, with D unclear. Germline V gene lookup returns CDR1 SGDLS and CDR2 YYNGEE. Between the trimmed V and J ends, which lost 3 bases and 2 bases, there was a span of 13 bases. The CDR3 loop spans 15 amino acids. The variable domain in full, with the rest retrieved from reference TRBV9 and TRBJ2-3, is DSGVTQTPKHLITATGQRVTLRCSPRSGDLSVYWYQQSLDQGLQFLIQYYNGEERAKGNILERFSAQQFPDLHSELNLSSLELGDSALYFCASSGSWSPTDTQYFGPGTRLTVL.

V and J are TRBV5-1 and TRBJ2-1; D is unresolved. CDR3 length: 18 amino acids. Germline V gene sequence: CDR1 SGHRS, CDR2 YFSETQ. V lost 4 bases to trimming and J lost 2 bases, with 22 bases between them. This chain's CDR3 is CASSPSAAPRDPYNEQFF. CDR3 nucleotide sequence: TGCGCCAGCAGCCCATCGGCGGCGCCCCGAGACCCCTACAATGAGCAGTTCTTC. Full variable domain (remainder filled in from reference TRBV5-1 and TRBJ2-1): KAGVTQTPRYLIKTRGQQVTLSCSPISGHRSVSWYQQTPGQGLQFLFEYFSETQRNKGNFPGRFSGRQFSNSRSEMNVSTLELGDSALYLCASSPSAAPRDPYNEQFFGPGTRLTVL.

This sequence joins TRBV7-2 and TRBJ1-5, with D perhaps matching TRBD1 (5 bases). CDR3 length: 16 amino acids. V lost 4 bases and J 8 bases, leaving 21 bases between the germline ends. CDR1 SGHTA and CDR2 FQGNSA come from the germline V gene. Here the CDR3 DNA reads TGTGCCAGCAGCTCTTACGGCGTCAGGGTTGGCAAGCCCCAGCATTTT. This sequence encodes CASSSYGVRVGKPQHF.

Comments on this clone: Sequence at one end of the junction differs from germline and may be a read error. The chain employs TRBV6-1 and TRBJ1-3; 7 bases agree with TRBD1. This CDR3 contains 12 residues. From germline, CDR1 is MNHNS and CDR2 SASEGT. The CDR3 region is CASSEGLGQPNF. The CDR3 DNA follows: TGTGCCAGCAGTGAGGGCTTGGGACAGCCAAATTTT.

This chain links TRBV30 with TRBJ2-1; 8 nucleotides agree with TRBD2. Germline CDR1 reads GTSNPN; CDR2 reads SVGIG (reference sequence). J gave up 9 bases and V 0 bases, and 4 bases lay outside the gene matches. The CDR3 has 13 residues. The CDR3: CAWSVLRGGEQFF. DNA of the CDR3: TGTGCCTGGAGTGTACTCCGGGGGGGTGAGCAGTTCTTC.

This sequence joins TRBV7-9 and TRBJ1-4; 7 bases fit TRBD1. CDR3 length equals 16 residues. From germline, CDR1 is SEHNR and CDR2 FQNEAQ (reference sequence). V shed 2 bases, J shed 7 bases, and the junction held 10 bases outside the gene matches. DNA for the CDR3: TGTGCCAGCAGCTTAAAGGTCTCGCCAGGGGGTGAAAAACTGTTTTTT. It codes for CASSLKVSPGGEKLFF.

The V call is TRBV11-3, the J call TRBJ1-2; no firm D call. CDR1 is SGHNT, CDR2 YENEEA, per germline. The CDR3 length is 13 residues. Trimming pared 5 bases from V and 3 bases from J, leaving 10 bases between. The CDR3 sequence is CASSPRSDYGYTF. The CDR3, as DNA: TGTGCCAGCAGCCCCAGGTCCGACTATGGCTACACCTTC.

This chain links TRBV6-5 with TRBJ1-2; no clear D gene. The germline CDR1 and CDR2 sequences are MNHEY and SVGAGI. V was clipped by 7 bases and J by 0 bases, with 12 bases between them. CDR3 size: 14 residues. The CDR3 sequence is CASTSGSSNYGYTF. DNA of the CDR3: TGTGCCAGCACATCCGGGAGTTCTAACTATGGCTACACCTTC.

The CDR3 nucleotides are TGCGCCAGCAGCTTGGATAGGGGGCAGACTGAAGCTTTCTTT. Its protein product is CASSLDRGQTEAFF. The chain carries TRBV5-1 and TRBJ1-1; TRBD1 aligns across 7 bases. The CDR3 consists of 14 residues. V dropped 0 bases and J dropped 5; count of bases not matched to a gene: 4. The germline CDR1 and CDR2 sequences are SGHRS and YFSETQ.

The rearrangement links TRBV4-1 to TRBJ1-4, with D unresolved. The CDR3 contains 15 residues. The V and J ends lost 0 bases and 2 bases respectively, with 7 bases between them. Looked up from germline, CDR1 is MGHRA and CDR2 is YSYEKL. Here the CDR3 DNA reads TGCGCCAGCAGCCAAGATCAGGCGACTAATGAAAAACTGTTTTTT. Its translation is CASSQDQATNEKLFF.

The gene calls are TRBV9 and TRBJ2-7; 9 nucleotides align to TRBD2. The CDR3 has 14 amino acids. Germline V gene data show CDR1 as SGDLS and CDR2 as YYNGEE. The V and J ends lost 4 bases and 5 bases, in that order; junction bases with no gene match: 7. As DNA, the CDR3 is TGTGCCAGCAGCATGCGGGGGGGCCTCGACGAGCAGTACTTC. It specifies CASSMRGGLDEQYF.

J is TRBJ1-1 and V is TRBV28, with TRBD1 matching over 7 bases. This CDR3 has 12 residues. Trimming at V came to 6 bases and at J to 7 bases, leaving 5 bases not matched to a gene. From germline, CDR1 is MDHEN and CDR2 SYDVKM. The CDR3 loop reads CASSLQGYEAFF. CDR3 coding DNA: TGTGCCAGCAGCCTACAGGGGTATGAAGCTTTCTTT. The variable domain in full, completed from reference TRBV28 and TRBJ1-1, reads DVKVTQSSRYLVKRTGEKVFLECVQDMDHENMFWYRQDPGLGLRLIYFSYDVKMKEKGDIPEGYSVSREKKERFSLILESASTNQTSMYLCASSLQGYEAFFGQGTRLTVV.